Below are 25 T cell receptor beta chains sequenced from a single sample in a study of early T cells in non-severe SARS-CoV-2 infection. TCRdb independently ran MiXCR on the 5' RACE reads; one entry per CDR3 protein. The table shows 40,000 to 45,000 distinct CDR3 sequences, with over 4% occurring only once. Source material: whole blood. The receptors originated from an adult who was a healthcare worker with PCR-confirmed SARS-CoV-2 infection or an uninfected control (not recorded which).

This clonotype was seen ten or more times. This chain connects TRBV7-2 to TRBJ1-5; maybe TRBD1 (6 bases). The CDR3 is made up of 15 amino acids. V was shortened by 5 bases and J by 1 base, with 12 bases between the two germline ends. Germline V gives CDR1 SGHTA, CDR2 FQGNSA. This CDR3 is CASSTFGGSNQPQHF. The CDR3 DNA sequence: TGTGCCAGCAGCACGTTTGGGGGCAGCAATCAGCCCCAGCATTTT. The whole variable domain, filled in from reference TRBV7-2 and TRBJ1-5, reads GAGVSQSPSNKVTEKGKDVELRCDPISGHTALYWYRQSLGQGLEFLIYFQGNSAPDKSGLPSDRFSAERTGGSVSTLTIQRTQQEDSAVYLCASSTFGGSNQPQHFGDGTRLSIL.

There are many counts of this clonotype. The V call is TRBV9, the J call TRBJ2-1; the D gene is possibly TRBD1 (7 bases). Germline-derived CDR1 and CDR2 are SGDLS and YYNGEE. The CDR3 runs to 17 residues. V was trimmed by 0 bases and J by 7 bases, leaving 20 bases between them. This CDR3 reads CASSVGGGGASENEQFF. CDR3 coding DNA: TGTGCCAGCAGCGTAGGAGGGGGCGGGGCTAGTGAGAATGAGCAGTTCTTC.

This clonotype has ten or more counts. This chain uses TRBV11-2 with TRBJ1-1; no clear D gene. The CDR3 consists of 13 residues. Germline V gives CDR1 SGHAT, CDR2 FQNNGV. V shed 2 bases and J shed 6 bases, with 10 bases lying between them. As DNA, the CDR3 is TGTGCCAGCAGCTTACTAACTGGGGCTGAAGCTTTCTTT. This encodes CASSLLTGAEAFF.

This clonotype was detected many times. The rearrangement joins TRBV5-6 to TRBJ1-1; TRBD1 is a possible D gene (5 bases). Germline CDR1 reads SGHDT; CDR2 reads YYEEEE. There are 16 residues in the CDR3. The ends were cut back, 1 base at V and 0 bases at J, with 13 bases in the middle. The CDR3 loop is CASSLWGRGMNTEAFF. CDR3 bases: TGTGCCAGCAGCTTGTGGGGACGGGGGATGAACACTGAAGCTTTCTTT.

V usage is TRBV6-2 or TRBV6-3 and J usage is TRBJ2-1; D unresolved. V gave up 2 bases and J gave up 4 bases, with 6 bases separating them. The length of the CDR3 is 13 residues. Germline V CDR1 and CDR2: MNHEY, SVGEGT. The CDR3 protein is CASSYLYYNEQFF. The CDR3 DNA reads TGTGCCAGCAGTTACCTCTATTACAATGAGCAGTTCTTC.

V is TRBV6-6 and J is TRBJ1-1; D gene uncertain. Germline CDR1 and CDR2: MNHNY and SVGAGI (reference sequence). The CDR3 covers 11 residues. The germline V and J ends were trimmed by 8 bases and 8 bases, with 12 bases remaining between them. The CDR3 sequence: CASDLYGEAFF. Written as DNA, the CDR3 is TGTGCCAGCGACCTTTACGGAGAAGCTTTCTTT.

J is TRBJ1-3 and V is TRBV4-3; the D is unclear. CDR3 length: 15 amino acids. Trimming took off 0 bases at V and 4 bases at J, with 10 bases between the two ends. The germline gives CDR1 LGHNA, CDR2 YSLEER. The CDR3 coding sequence is TGCGCCAGCAGCCAAGATGGCGGATTAGGAAACACCATATATTTT. Protein: CASSQDGGLGNTIYF.

This clonotype occurred many times. The V and J genes are TRBV4-1 and TRBJ2-7; D may match TRBD1 or TRBD2 (5 bases each). V dropped 5 bases and J dropped 1 base, with 18 bases sitting between them. The CDR3 covers 16 residues. The V gene's germline CDR1 is MGHRA and CDR2 YSYEKL. The chain's CDR3 is CASSSQGVANSYEQYF. The CDR3 DNA sequence: TGCGCCAGCAGCAGCCAGGGTGTAGCGAATTCCTACGAGCAGTACTTC.

There are many counts of this clonotype. This chain uses TRBV29-1 with TRBJ2-7, with D perhaps TRBD1 (7 bases). The CDR3 sequence is 15 residues long. The germline V gene has CDR1 SQVTM and CDR2 ANQGSEA. V shed 7 bases and J shed 0 bases, with 19 bases lying between them. The chain's CDR3 is CSAGRGRDPSYEQYF. The CDR3 nucleotides are TGCAGCGCGGGAAGGGGGCGGGACCCCTCCTACGAGCAGTACTTC.

The V gene is TRBV29-1, the J gene TRBJ2-1; 9 bases line up with TRBD2. In germline, CDR1 is SQVTM, CDR2 ANQGSEA. Trimming took 1 base from V and 8 from J; bases not matched to a gene: 9. The CDR3 spans 15 residues. CDR3 sequence reads: CSVEAGTSRFDEQFF. CDR3 DNA sequence: TGCAGCGTTGAAGCAGGGACTAGCCGTTTCGATGAGCAGTTCTTC.

This clonotype was picked up many times. The V gene is TRBV5-1, the J gene TRBJ2-3; 7 bases align to TRBD1. CDR1 SGHRS and CDR2 YFSETQ come from the germline V gene. V dropped 5 bases and J dropped 4; count of bases not matched to a gene: 10. This CDR3 region has 15 residues. As DNA, the CDR3 is TGCGCCAGCAGTCCTGGACAGGAAGGGTCAGATACGCAGTATTTT. Translation: CASSPGQEGSDTQYF.

The rearrangement joins TRBV12-3 or TRBV12-4 to TRBJ2-5; maybe TRBD1 (5 bases). The CDR3 runs 14 residues. V was cut by 1 base and J by 4 bases, with 10 bases left in between. CDR3 loop: CASSLVPRGETQYF. CDR3 DNA sequence: TGTGCCAGCAGTTTAGTGCCTAGGGGAGAGACCCAGTACTTC.

Many counts were recorded for this clonotype. This rearrangement joins TRBV5-5 to TRBJ2-5, with 14 bases fitting TRBD2. After removal of 4 bases from V and 5 bases from J, the junction contained 10 bases not matched to a gene. The CDR3 consists of 17 residues. In germline, CDR1 is SGHKS, CDR2 YYEKEE (reference sequence). The CDR3 sequence: CASSRATSGGAGETQYF. CDR3 nucleotides: TGTGCCAGCAGCCGGGCGACTAGCGGGGGGGCTGGTGAGACCCAGTACTTC.

The rearrangement uses TRBV20-1 and TRBJ1-6, with D possibly matching TRBD1 (5 bases). V gave up 5 bases and J gave up 6 bases, with 17 bases separating them. The CDR3 loop spans 15 amino acids. Looked up from germline, CDR1 is DFQATT and CDR2 is SNEGSKA (reference sequence). The CDR3 region has the DNA TGCAGTGCTCTTGGAGGGGCAGGTTCTAATTCACCCCTCCACTTT. As protein: CSALGGAGSNSPLHF.

By its share, this clonotype is medium-sized. This chain links TRBV20-1 with TRBJ1-6; 7 nucleotides line up with TRBD1. Germline CDR1 is DFQATT and CDR2 is SNEGSKA (reference sequence). The CDR3 contains 15 residues. The junction had 13 bases not matched to a gene; V was cut back by 5 bases and J by 9 bases. This CDR3 reads CSAAWTGNGGSPLHF. DNA of the CDR3: TGCAGTGCTGCTTGGACAGGCAACGGGGGTTCACCCCTCCACTTT.

This clonotype was seen many times. Here the CDR3 DNA reads TGCGCCAGCAGCACGACAGGGTTATTAACTGAAGCTTTCTTT. This encodes CASSTTGLLTEAFF. The genes are TRBV5-1 and TRBJ1-1; 7 bases align to TRBD1. The CDR3 contains 14 residues. CDR1 is SGHRS, CDR2 YFSETQ, per germline. The ends lost 4 bases at V and 5 bases at J; junction bases unmatched: 8.

The chain links TRBV6-5 to TRBJ1-1, with TRBD1 as a possible D gene (6 bases). Germline values: CDR1 MNHEY, CDR2 SVGAGI. With 1 base removed from V and 2 bases from J, the gap between germline ends came to 17 bases. This CDR3 region has 17 residues. The CDR3 here is CASSYFFSGGSNTEAFF. The CDR3, as DNA: TGTGCCAGCAGTTACTTTTTTTCGGGGGGCAGCAACACTGAAGCTTTCTTT.

This clonotype was detected ten times or more. The chain combines TRBV11-3 with TRBJ2-1, with D hard to call. The CDR3 has 14 amino acids. V lost 5 bases and J 1 base, leaving 9 bases between the germline ends. Germline V lookup: CDR1 SGHNT, CDR2 YENEEA. The CDR3 DNA is TGTGCCAGCAGCATCGCTGGTTCCTACAATGAGCAGTTCTTC. It specifies CASSIAGSYNEQFF. Full variable domain (rest looked up from reference TRBV11-3 and TRBJ2-1): EAGVVQSPRYKIIEKKQPVAFWCNPISGHNTLYWYLQNLGQGPELLIRYENEEAVDDSQLPKDRFSAERLKGVDSTLKIQPAELGDSAVYLCASSIAGSYNEQFFGPGTRLTVL.

In its sample, this clonotype was seen a few times. This CDR3 reads CASTLGGGAVRNTIYF. As DNA, the CDR3 is TGTGCCAGCACCCTAGGTGGGGGCGCCGTCCGGAACACCATATATTTT. The chain links TRBV12-3 or TRBV12-4 to TRBJ1-3; a possible D gene is TRBD1 (6 bases). CDR3 length equals 16 residues. The ends were cut back, 7 bases at V and 7 bases at J, with 23 bases in the middle.

The J gene is TRBJ2-4, the V gene TRBV7-9; 7 bases are a match to TRBD1. Germline CDR1 is SEHNR and CDR2 is FQNEAQ (reference sequence). This CDR3 has 12 residues. The V segment lost 5 bases and the J segment 8 bases; nucleotides outside the gene matches: 3. The CDR3 reads CASSPDRDIQYF. The CDR3 nucleotides read TGTGCCAGCAGCCCCGACAGGGACATTCAGTACTTC.

This clonotype was seen more than once but under ten times. The rearrangement links TRBV29-1 to TRBJ2-3, with unresolved D. Germline V gene data show CDR1 as SQVTM and CDR2 as ANQGSEA. The CDR3 is 12 amino acids. V was cut by 3 bases and J by 2 bases, with 6 bases left in between. The CDR3 nucleotides are TGCAGCGTTGAGGGTTACACAGATACGCAGTATTTT. This encodes CSVEGYTDTQYF.

This chain joins TRBV19 and TRBJ2-4; D remains ambiguous. This CDR3 comprises 15 residues. V lost 10 bases and J 1 base, leaving 17 bases between the germline ends. CDR1 LNHDA and CDR2 SQIVND come from the germline V gene (reference sequence). The CDR3 spells CATLDGSLAKNIQYF. For the CDR3, the DNA is TGTGCCACCCTTGACGGTTCACTCGCCAAAAACATTCAGTACTTC.

This clonotype came up many times. The rearrangement links TRBV28 to TRBJ1-1, with D perhaps TRBD1 (5 bases). The CDR3 has 15 amino acids. CDR1 and CDR2 (germline): MDHEN, SYDVKM. V lost 5 bases, J lost 2 bases, and 15 bases lay in between. For the CDR3, the DNA is TGTGCCAGCAGTCCCCCGTCAGGGTTCAACACTGAAGCTTTCTTT. Translation gives CASSPPSGFNTEAFF.

This clonotype has a count of ten or more. CDR3 coding DNA: TGTGCCAGCAGCTTAGTAGGCCGACAAGAGACCCAGTACTTC. This sequence encodes CASSLVGRQETQYF. The chain uses TRBV7-7 and TRBJ2-5; D is undetermined. Trimming removed 1 base at V and 2 bases at J, with 8 bases between. Germline lookup yields CDR1 SSHAT and CDR2 FNYEAQ (reference sequence). The CDR3 has 14 residues. The whole variable domain, filled in from reference TRBV7-7 and TRBJ2-5, reads GAGVSQSPRYKVTKRGQDVTLRCDPISSHATLYWYQQALGQGPEFLTYFNYEAQPDKSGLPSDRFSAERPEGSISTLTIQRTEQRDSAMYRCASSLVGRQETQYFGPGTRLLVL.

This clonotype was observed many times. The chain carries TRBV6-7 and TRBJ2-1, with D tentatively TRBD1 or TRBD2 (5 bases each). TRBV6-7 is an open reading frame, and its role is uncertain. V shed 5 bases and J shed 4 bases, with 30 bases lying between them. The CDR3 spans 20 residues. The CDR3 DNA reads TGTGCCAGCAGTCCGACCCTAGGGACCCCAGTTGGAGGTTTGTACAATGAGCAGTTCTTC. It is translated as CASSPTLGTPVGGLYNEQFF.